Listed below are T cell receptor beta chains from one sample, sequenced in a study of cytomegalovirus exposure and HLA in healthy donors. Clones were read by immunoSEQ multiplex PCR, and TCRdb kept only the in-frame ones, dropping some. The data hold about 190,000 clones, with 80% to 90% observed a single time. Sequencing was carried out using PBMCs. The receptors shown here come from a man aged 25-45 years in good health and CMV-seronegative. CDR3s include the opening cysteine and the closing phenylalanine or tryptophan.

V gene,J gene,CDR3 protein
TRBV18,TRBJ1-2,CASSPGGGTPVRLGYTF
TRBV30,TRBJ2-7,CAWSVGGAESYEQYF
TRBV5-8,TRBJ2-3,CASSLVPSGPDTQYF
TRBV6-5,TRBJ1-1,CASRAHQGNTEAFF
TRBV19,TRBJ1-1,CASRDGRGTEAFF
TRBV27,TRBJ2-4,CASSPYGTRRYIQYF
TRBV5-1,TRBJ2-7,CASSRTGDYEQYF
TRBV7-2,TRBJ2-7,CASSLEGLAAYEQYF
TRBV28,TRBJ2-3,CASSSTGTSTDTQYF
TRBV27,TRBJ2-2,CASSLASLAGSLPGELFF
TRBV5-8,TRBJ2-2,CASSPGQGDSGELFF
TRBV27,TRBJ2-2,CASISVSGELFF
TRBV2,TRBJ2-5,CASSGPLAGGDRETQYF
TRBV5-1,TRBJ2-7,CASSREGQSYEQYF
TRBV6-5,TRBJ1-2,CASSRGTGYGYTF
TRBV5-1,TRBJ1-2,CASSLVGQANYGYTF
TRBV10-3,TRBJ2-7,CAISESHSSYEQYF
TRBV6-5,TRBJ1-5,CASRQADQPQHF
TRBV10-3,TRBJ1-3,CAISGQGAGNTIYF
TRBV9,TRBJ2-3,CASSFGGRDTQYF